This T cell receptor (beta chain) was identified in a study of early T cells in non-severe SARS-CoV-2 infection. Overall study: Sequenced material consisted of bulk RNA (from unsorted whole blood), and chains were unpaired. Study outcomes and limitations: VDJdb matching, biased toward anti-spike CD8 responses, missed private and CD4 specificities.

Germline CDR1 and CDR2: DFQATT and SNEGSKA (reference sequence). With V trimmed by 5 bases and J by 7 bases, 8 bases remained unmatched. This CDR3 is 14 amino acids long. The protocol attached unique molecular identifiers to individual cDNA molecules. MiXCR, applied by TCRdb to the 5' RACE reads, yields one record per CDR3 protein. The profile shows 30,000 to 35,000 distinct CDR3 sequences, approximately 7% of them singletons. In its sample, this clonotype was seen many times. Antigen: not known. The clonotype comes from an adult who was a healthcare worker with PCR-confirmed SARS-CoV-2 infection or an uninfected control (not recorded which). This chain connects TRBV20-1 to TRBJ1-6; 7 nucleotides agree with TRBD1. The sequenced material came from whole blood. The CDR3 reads CSAQQGTENSPLHF. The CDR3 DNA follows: TGCAGTGCTCAGCAAGGGACAGAGAATTCACCCCTCCACTTT.